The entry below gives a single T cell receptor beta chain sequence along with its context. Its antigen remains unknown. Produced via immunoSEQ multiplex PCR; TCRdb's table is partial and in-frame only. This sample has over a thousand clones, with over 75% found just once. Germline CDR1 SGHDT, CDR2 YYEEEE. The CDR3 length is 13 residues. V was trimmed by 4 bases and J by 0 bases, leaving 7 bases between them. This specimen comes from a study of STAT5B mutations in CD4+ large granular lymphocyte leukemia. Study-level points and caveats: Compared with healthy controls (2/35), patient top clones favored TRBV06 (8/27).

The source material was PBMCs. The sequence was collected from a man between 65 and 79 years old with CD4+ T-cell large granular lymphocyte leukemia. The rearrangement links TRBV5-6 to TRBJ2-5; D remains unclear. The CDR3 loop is CASSPPHQETQYF. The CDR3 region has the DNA TGTGCCAGCAGCCCGCCCCACCAAGAGACCCAGTACTTC.